This T cell receptor (beta chain) was found in a study of shared clonotypes between healthy human individuals. Study-level results: In contrast to clonotypes shared by all four donors, non-shared clonotypes had lower generation probabilities.

A word on this clone: No antigen is known for it.

In the authors' workflow: Filtering was not the same, since immunoSEQ gave junction-only sequences without quality scores. Libraries were prepared by immunoSEQ multiplex PCR; TCRdb keeps only in-frame clonotypes and omits some of them. From that table come the V and J calls and clone size; the DNA was used to work out D and trimming. Altogether approximately 240,000 clones are present, approximately 65% being singletons, with the ten largest covering over 8.5%. What was sequenced was memory CD4+ T cells sorted from blood. Subset in this sample: CD45RA-negative fraction. The receptor comes from a man younger than 40 in good health.

The chain's CDR3 is CASSKRERIQETQYF. CDR3 DNA: TGTGCCAGCTCAAAGCGGGAGAGAATACAAGAGACCCAGTACTTC. V gene TRBV18 combines with J gene TRBJ2-5, with 8 bases matching TRBD2. V trimming: 5 bases; J trimming: 2 bases; junction bases outside the gene matches: 7. The germline V gene encodes CDR1 KGHSH and CDR2 LQKENI. The CDR3 is made up of 15 amino acids.